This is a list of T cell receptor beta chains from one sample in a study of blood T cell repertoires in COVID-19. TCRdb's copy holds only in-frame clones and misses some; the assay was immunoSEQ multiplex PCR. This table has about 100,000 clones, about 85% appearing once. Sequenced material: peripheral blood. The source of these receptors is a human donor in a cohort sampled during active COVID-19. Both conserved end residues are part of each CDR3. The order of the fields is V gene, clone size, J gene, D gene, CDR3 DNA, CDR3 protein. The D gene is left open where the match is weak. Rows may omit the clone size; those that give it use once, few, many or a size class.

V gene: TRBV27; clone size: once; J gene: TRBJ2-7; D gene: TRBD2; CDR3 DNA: TGTGCCAGCAGTTTGATGGGAGGGTTGCGCTACGAGCAGTACTTC; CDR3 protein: CASSLMGGLRYEQYF
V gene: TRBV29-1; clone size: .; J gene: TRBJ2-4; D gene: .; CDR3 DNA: TGCAGCTTCCGACTAGCCAAAAACATTCAGTACTTC; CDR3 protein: CSFRLAKNIQYF
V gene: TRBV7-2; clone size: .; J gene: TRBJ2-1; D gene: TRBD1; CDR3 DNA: TGTGCCAGCAGCTTAGGGGGGACAGGGGTGGATGAGCAGTTCTTC; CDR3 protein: CASSLGGTGVDEQFF
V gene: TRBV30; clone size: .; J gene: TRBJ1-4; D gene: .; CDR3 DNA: TGTGCCTGGACCTCCCAACCGGGTGAAAAACTGTTTTTT; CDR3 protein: CAWTSQPGEKLFF
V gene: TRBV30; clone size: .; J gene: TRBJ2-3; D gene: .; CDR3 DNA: TGTGCCTGGAGTCTTAGCGGACTTAGCACAGATACGCAGTATTTT; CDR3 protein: CAWSLSGLSTDTQYF
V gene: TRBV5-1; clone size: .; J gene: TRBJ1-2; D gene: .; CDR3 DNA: TGCGCCAGCAGCGCCCAGGGGCTCTATGGCTACACCTTC; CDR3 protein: CASSAQGLYGYTF
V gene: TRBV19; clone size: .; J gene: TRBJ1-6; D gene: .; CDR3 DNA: TGTGCCAGCAACGAGAGGGAATCCTATAATTCACCCCTCCACTTT; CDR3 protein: CASNERESYNSPLHF
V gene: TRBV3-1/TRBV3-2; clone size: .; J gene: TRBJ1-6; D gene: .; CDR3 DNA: TGTGCCAGCAGCCAGTTAGGGAGTACTTCACCCCTCCACTTT; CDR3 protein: CASSQLGSTSPLHF
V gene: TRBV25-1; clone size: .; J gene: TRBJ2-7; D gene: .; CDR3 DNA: TGTGCCAGCAGTGAATTCCGCGAGCAGTACTTC; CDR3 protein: CASSEFREQYF
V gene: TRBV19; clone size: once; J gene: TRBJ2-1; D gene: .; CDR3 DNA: TGTGCCAGTAGTATTTCCGGGGTCGGGGAGCAGTTCTTC; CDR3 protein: CASSISGVGEQFF
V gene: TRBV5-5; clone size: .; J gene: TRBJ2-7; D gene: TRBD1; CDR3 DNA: TGTGCCAGCAGCGACCGACAGGGGGCTTCCTACGAGCAGTACTTC; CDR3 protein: CASSDRQGASYEQYF
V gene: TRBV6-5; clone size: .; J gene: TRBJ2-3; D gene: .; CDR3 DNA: TGTGCCAGCAGCCCCCAGACTTCCAATACGCAGTATTTT; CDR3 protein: CASSPQTSNTQYF
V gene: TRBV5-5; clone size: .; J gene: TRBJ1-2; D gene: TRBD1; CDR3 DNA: TGTGCCAGCAGCTTGGCCGGCAGGGGGAACTATGGCTACACCTTC; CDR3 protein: CASSLAGRGNYGYTF
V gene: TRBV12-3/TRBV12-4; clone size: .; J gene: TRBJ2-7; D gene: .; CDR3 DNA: TGTGCCAGCAGTTTAGGCGATCGATACGAGCAGTACTTC; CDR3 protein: CASSLGDRYEQYF
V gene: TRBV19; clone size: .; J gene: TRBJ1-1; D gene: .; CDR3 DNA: TGTGCCAGTACCACGACGTGGGCGGGGAACACTGAAGCTTTCTTT; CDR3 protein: CASTTTWAGNTEAFF
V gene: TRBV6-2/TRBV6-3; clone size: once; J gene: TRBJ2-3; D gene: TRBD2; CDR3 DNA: TGTGCCAGCAGTTACGGGGATAGCGGGAGTACAGATACGCAGTATTTT; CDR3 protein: CASSYGDSGSTDTQYF
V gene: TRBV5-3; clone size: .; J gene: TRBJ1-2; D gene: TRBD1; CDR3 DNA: TGTGCCAGAAGCTTGGATTGGACAGGGGGAGACTATGGCTACACCTTC; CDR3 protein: CARSLDWTGGDYGYTF
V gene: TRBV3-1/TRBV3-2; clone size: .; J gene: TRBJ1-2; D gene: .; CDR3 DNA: TGTGCCAGCAGCCCCACAGGAGCCGCTAACTATGGCTACACCTTC; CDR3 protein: CASSPTGAANYGYTF
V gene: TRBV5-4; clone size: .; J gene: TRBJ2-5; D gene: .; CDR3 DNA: TGTGCCAGCAGCTTACAGGGGGGGCAAGAGACCCAGTACTTC; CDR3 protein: CASSLQGGQETQYF
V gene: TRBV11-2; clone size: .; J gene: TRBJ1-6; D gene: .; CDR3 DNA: TGTGCCAGCAGCTTAGATCAGGGGAATTCACCCCTCCACTTT; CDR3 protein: CASSLDQGNSPLHF
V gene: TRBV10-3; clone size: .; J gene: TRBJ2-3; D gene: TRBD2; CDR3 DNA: TGTGCCATCAGTGAGTTGGCTAGCGGGGCTTCCACAGATACGCAGTATTTT; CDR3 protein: CAISELASGASTDTQYF
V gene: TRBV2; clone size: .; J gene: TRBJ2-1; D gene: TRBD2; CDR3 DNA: TGTGCCAGCAGTGCGAGGACTAGCGGGAGTAGGCAGTTCTTC; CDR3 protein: CASSARTSGSRQFF
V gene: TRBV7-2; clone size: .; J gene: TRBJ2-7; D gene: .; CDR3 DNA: TGTGCCAGCAGCTCTTCCTGGGGCGACGAGCAGTACTTC; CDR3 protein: CASSSSWGDEQYF